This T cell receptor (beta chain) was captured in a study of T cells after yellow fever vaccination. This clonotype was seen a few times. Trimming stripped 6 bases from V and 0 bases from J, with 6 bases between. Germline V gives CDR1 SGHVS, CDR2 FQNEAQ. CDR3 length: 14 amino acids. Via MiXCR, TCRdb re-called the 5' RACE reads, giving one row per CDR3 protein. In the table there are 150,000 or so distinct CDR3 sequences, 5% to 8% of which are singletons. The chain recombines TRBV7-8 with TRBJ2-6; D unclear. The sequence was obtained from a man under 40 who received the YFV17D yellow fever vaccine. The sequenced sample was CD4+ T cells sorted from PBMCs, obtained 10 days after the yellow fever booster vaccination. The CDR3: CASRPPSGANVLTF. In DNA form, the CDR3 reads TGTGCCAGCAGGCCCCCCTCTGGGGCCAACGTCCTGACTTTC.